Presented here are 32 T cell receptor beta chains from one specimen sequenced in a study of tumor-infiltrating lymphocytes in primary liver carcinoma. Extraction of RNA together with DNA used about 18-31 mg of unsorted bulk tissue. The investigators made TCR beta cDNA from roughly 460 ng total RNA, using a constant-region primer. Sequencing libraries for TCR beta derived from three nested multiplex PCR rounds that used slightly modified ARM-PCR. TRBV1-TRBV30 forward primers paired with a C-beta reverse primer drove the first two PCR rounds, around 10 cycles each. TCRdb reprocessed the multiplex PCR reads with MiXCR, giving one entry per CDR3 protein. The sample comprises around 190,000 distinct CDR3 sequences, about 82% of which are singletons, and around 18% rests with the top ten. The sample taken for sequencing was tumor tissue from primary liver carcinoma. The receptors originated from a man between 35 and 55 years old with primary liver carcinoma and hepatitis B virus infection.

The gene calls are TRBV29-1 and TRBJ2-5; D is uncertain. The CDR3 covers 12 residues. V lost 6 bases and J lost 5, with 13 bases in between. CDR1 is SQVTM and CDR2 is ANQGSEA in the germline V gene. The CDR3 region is CSVETWVETQYF. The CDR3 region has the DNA TGCAGCGTGGAGACATGGGTGGAGACCCAGTACTTC.

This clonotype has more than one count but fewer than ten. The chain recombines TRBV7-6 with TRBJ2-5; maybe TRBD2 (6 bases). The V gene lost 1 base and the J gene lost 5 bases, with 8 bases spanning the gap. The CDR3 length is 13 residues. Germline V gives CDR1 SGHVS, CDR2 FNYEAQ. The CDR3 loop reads CASSLVGGETQYF. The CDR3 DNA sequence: TGTGCCAGCAGCTTAGTCGGAGGGGAGACCCAGTACTTC.

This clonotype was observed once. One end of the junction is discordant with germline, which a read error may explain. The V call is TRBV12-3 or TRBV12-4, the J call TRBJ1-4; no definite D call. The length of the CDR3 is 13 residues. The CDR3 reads CTSSSAGTEKLFF. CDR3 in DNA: TGTACCAGCAGTTCAGCGGGAACTGAAAAGCTGTTTTTT.

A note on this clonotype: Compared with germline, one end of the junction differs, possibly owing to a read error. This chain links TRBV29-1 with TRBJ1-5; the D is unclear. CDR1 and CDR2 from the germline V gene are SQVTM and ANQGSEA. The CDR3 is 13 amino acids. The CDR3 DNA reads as TGCAGCATTGTCGGGCAGATCAATCAGCCCCAGCAATTT. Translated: CSIVGQINQPQQF.

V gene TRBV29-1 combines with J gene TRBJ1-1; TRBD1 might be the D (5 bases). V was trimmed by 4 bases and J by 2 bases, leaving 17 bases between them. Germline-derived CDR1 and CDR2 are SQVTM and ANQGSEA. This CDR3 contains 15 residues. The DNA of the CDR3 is TGCAGCGTTGCCCCAGGGTGGGGAATAAACACTGAAGCTTTCTTT. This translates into CSVAPGWGINTEAFF.

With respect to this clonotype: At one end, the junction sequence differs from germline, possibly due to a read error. The CDR3 DNA reads TGCAGTGTTGGACTAGCGGGAGGGTTCTACACCGAGCAGTTCTTC. This codes for CSVGLAGGFYTEQFF. The V and J genes are TRBV29-1 and TRBJ2-1; 15 bases are shared with TRBD2. The germline V gene encodes CDR1 SQVTM and CDR2 ANQGSEA. The CDR3 covers 15 residues.

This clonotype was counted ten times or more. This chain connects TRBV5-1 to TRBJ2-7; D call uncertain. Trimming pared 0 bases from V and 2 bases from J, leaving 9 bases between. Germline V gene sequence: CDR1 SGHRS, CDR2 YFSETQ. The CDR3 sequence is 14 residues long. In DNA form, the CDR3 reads TGCGCCAGCAGCTTGGTTACGGGCCCCTACGAGCAGTACTTC. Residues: CASSLVTGPYEQYF. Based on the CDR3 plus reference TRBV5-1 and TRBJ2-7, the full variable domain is KAGVTQTPRYLIKTRGQQVTLSCSPISGHRSVSWYQQTPGQGLQFLFEYFSETQRNKGNFPGRFSGRQFSNSRSEMNVSTLELGDSALYLCASSLVTGPYEQYFGPGTRLTVT.

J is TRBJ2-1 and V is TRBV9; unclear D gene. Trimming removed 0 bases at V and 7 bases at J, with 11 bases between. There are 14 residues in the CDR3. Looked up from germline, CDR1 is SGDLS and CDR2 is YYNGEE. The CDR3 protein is CASSVEWGGNEQFF. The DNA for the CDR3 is TGTGCCAGCAGCGTAGAATGGGGTGGGAATGAGCAGTTCTTC. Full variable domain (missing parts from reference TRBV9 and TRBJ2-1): DSGVTQTPKHLITATGQRVTLRCSPRSGDLSVYWYQQSLDQGLQFLIQYYNGEERAKGNILERFSAQQFPDLHSELNLSSLELGDSALYFCASSVEWGGNEQFFGPGTRLTVL.

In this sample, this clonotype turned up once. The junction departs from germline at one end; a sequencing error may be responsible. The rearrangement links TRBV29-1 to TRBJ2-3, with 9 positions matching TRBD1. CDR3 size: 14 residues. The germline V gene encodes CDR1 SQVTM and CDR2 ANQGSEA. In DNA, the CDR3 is TGCAACGTTTCCGGGACAGGGACGTCAGATACTCAGTATTTT. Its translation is CNVSGTGTSDTQYF.

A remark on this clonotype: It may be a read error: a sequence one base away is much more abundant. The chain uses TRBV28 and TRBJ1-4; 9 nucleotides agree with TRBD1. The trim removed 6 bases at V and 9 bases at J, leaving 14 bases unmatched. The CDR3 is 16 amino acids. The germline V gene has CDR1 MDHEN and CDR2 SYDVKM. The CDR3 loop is CASRHFAGTGYKKLFF. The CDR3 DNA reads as TGTGCCAGCAGACATTTTGCCGGGACAGGGTATAAAAAACTGTTTTTT. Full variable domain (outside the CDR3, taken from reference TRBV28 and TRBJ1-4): DVKVTQSSRYLVKRTGEKVFLECVQDMDHENMFWYRQDPGLGLRLIYFSYDVKMKEKGDIPEGYSVSREKKERFSLILESASTNQTSMYLCASRHFAGTGYKKLFFGSGTQLSVL.

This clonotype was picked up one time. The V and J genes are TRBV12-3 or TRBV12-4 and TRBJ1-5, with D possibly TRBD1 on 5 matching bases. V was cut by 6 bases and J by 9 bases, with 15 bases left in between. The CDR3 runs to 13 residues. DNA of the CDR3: TGTGCCAGCAGAACGAAGGGTGGGGGGCCCCAGCATTTT. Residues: CASRTKGGGPQHF.

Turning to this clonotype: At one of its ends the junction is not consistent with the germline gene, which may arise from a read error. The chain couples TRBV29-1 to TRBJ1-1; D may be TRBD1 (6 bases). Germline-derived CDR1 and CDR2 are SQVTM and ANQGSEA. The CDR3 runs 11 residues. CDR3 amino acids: CSVEGGIEAFF. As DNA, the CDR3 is TGTAGCGTTGAGGGGGGAATTGAAGCTTTCTTT.

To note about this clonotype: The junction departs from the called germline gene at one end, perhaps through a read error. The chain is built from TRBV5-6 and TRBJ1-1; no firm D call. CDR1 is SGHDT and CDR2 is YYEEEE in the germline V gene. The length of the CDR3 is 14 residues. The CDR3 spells CASSFHGFNTESFF. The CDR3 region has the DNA TGTGCCAGTAGCTTTCACGGATTTAACACTGAATCTTTCTTT.

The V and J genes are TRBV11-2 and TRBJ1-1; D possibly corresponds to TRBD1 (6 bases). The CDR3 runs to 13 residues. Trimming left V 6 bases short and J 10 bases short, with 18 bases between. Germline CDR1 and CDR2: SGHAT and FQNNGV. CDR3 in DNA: TGTGCCAGCAGGACAGGTTTGAACACCGGAGCTTTCTTT. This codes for CASRTGLNTGAFF.

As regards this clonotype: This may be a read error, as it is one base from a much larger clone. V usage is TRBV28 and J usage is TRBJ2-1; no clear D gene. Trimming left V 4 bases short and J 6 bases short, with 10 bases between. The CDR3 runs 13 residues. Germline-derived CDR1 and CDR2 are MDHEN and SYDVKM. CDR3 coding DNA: TGTGCCAGCAGTTCCGGAGATATCAATGAGCAGTTCTTC. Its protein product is CASSSGDINEQFF.

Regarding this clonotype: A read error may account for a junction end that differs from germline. The CDR3 DNA is TGTGCCAGGAGCTTACGGTGGACAGGCGAAAACGAGCAGTACTTC. Translation: CARSLRWTGENEQYF. The gene calls are TRBV11-2 and TRBJ2-7; 7 bases align to TRBD1. The CDR3 has 15 amino acids. Germline loops: CDR1 SGHAT, CDR2 FQNNGV.

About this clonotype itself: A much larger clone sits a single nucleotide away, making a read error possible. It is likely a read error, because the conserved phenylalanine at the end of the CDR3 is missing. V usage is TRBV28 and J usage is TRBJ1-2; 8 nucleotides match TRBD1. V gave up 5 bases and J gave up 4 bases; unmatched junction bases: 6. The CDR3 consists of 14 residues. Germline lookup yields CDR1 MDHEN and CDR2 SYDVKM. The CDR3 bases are TGTGCCAGCAGTGCGCCACAGGGGGGCTATGGCTACACCCTC. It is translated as CASSAPQGGYGYTL.

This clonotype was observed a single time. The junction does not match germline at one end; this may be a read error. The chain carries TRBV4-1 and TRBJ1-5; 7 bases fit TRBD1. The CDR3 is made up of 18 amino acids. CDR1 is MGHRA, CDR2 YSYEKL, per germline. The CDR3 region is CASSQEKGGGVSNQYQHF. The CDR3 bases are TGTGCCAGCAGCCAAGAAAAAGGAGGGGGCGTAAGCAATCAGTACCAGCATTTT.

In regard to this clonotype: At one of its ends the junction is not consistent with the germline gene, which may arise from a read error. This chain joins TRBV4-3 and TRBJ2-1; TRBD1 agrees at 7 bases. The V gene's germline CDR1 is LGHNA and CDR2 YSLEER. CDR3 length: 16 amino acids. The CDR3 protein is CASSQDVGGQYNEHSF. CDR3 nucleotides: TGCGCCAGCAGCCAAGATGTAGGGGGCCAGTACAATGAGCATTCCTTC.

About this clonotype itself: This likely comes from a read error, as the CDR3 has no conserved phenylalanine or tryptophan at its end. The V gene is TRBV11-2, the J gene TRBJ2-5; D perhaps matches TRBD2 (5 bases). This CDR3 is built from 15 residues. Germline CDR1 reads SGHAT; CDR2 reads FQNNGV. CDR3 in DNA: TGTGCAAGCAGTCGTTGGACTGGTGCCGCGGAGACCCAGTACTCC. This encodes CASSRWTGAAETQYS.

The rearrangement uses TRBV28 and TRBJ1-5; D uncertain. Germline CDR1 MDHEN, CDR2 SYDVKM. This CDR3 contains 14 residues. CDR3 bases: TGTGCTATCAGGTCGACATGGGCTTCCCAGCCCCAGCATTTT. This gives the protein CAIRSTWASQPQHF. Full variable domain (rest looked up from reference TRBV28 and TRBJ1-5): DVKVTQSSRYLVKRTGEKVFLECVQDMDHENMFWYRQDPGLGLRLIYFSYDVKMKEKGDIPEGYSVSREKKERFSLILESASTNQTSMYLCAIRSTWASQPQHFGDGTRLSIL.

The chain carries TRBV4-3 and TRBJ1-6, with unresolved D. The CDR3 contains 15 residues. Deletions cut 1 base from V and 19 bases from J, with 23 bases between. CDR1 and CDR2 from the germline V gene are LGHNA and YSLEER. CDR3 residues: CASSQGQLYNSHLHF. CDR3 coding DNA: TGCGCCAGCAGCCAAGGGCAGCTCTATAATTCACACCTTCACTTT.

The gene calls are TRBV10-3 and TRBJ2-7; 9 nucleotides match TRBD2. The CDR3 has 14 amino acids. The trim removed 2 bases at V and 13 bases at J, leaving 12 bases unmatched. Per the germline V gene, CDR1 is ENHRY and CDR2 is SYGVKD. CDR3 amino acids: CAISEASGTYEPYF. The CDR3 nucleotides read TGTGCCATCAGTGAGGCTAGCGGGACCTACGAGCCCTACTTC.

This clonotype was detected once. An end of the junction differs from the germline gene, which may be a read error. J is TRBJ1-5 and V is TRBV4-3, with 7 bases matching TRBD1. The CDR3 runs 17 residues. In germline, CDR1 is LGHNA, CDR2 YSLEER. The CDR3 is CASSQTTEGAGNQPRHF. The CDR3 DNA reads TGCGCCAGCAGCCAAACTACAGAGGGGGCCGGCAATCAGCCCCGGCATTTT.

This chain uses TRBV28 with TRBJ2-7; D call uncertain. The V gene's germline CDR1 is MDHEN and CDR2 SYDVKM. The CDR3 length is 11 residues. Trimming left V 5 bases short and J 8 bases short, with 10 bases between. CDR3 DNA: TGTGCCAGCAGTGCCCCGGTTAAGCAGTACTTC. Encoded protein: CASSAPVKQYF. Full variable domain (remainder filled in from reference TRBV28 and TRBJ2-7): DVKVTQSSRYLVKRTGEKVFLECVQDMDHENMFWYRQDPGLGLRLIYFSYDVKMKEKGDIPEGYSVSREKKERFSLILESASTNQTSMYLCASSAPVKQYFGPGTRLTVT.

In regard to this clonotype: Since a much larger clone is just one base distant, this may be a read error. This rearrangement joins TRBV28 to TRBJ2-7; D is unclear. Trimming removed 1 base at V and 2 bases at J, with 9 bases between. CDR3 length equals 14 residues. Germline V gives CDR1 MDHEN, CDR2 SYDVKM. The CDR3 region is CASSLFRRTYEQYF. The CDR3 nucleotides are TGTGCCAGCAGTTTATTCCGACGAACCTACGAGCAGTACTTC.

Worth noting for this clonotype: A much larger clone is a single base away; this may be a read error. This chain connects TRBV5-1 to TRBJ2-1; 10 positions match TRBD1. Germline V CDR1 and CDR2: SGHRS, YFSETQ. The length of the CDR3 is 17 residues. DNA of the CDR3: TGCGCCAGGAGCTACGCCGGGACAGGGGTAGGTTGGAATGAGCAGTTCTTC. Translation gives CARSYAGTGVGWNEQFF.

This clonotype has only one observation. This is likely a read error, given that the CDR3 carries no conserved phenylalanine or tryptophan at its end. CDR3 bases: TGTGCCAACAGTTCGGTACTTATTCAGTACTAC. Amino acids: CANSSVLIQYY. The chain joins TRBV28 to TRBJ2-4; D not certain. The CDR3 sequence is 11 residues long. The germline V gene has CDR1 MDHEN and CDR2 SYDVKM.

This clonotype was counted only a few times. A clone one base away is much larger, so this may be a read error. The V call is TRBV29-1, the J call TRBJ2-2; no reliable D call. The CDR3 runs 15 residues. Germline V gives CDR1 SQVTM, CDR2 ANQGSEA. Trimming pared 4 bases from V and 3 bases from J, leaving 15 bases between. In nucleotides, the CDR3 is TGCAGCGTTGTATTGGGAATCGTGGACACCGGGGAGCTGTTTTTT. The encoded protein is CSVVLGIVDTGELFF.

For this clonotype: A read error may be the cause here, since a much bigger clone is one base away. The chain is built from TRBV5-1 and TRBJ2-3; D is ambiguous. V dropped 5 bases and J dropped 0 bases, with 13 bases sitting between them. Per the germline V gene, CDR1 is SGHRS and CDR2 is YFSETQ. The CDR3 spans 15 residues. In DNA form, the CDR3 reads TGCGCCAGCAGTGGGCTAGTGGCTAGCACAGATACGCAGTATTTT. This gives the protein CASSGLVASTDTQYF. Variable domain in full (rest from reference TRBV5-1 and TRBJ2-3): KAGVTQTPRYLIKTRGQQVTLSCSPISGHRSVSWYQQTPGQGLQFLFEYFSETQRNKGNFPGRFSGRQFSNSRSEMNVSTLELGDSALYLCASSGLVASTDTQYFGPGTRLTVL.

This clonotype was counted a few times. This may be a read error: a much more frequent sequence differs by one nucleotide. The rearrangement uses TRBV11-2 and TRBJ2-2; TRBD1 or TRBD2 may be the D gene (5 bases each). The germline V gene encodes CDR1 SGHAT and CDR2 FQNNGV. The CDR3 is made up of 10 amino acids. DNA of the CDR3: TGTGCCAGCGGGACCGGGGTGCTGTTTTTT. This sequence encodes CASGTGVLFF.

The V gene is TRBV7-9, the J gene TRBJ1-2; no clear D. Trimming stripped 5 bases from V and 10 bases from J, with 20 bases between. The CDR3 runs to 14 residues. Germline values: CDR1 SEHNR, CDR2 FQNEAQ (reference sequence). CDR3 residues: CASSTSGGELDYTF. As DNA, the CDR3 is TGTGCCAGCAGCACATCTGGCGGAGAGCTGGACTACACCTTC.